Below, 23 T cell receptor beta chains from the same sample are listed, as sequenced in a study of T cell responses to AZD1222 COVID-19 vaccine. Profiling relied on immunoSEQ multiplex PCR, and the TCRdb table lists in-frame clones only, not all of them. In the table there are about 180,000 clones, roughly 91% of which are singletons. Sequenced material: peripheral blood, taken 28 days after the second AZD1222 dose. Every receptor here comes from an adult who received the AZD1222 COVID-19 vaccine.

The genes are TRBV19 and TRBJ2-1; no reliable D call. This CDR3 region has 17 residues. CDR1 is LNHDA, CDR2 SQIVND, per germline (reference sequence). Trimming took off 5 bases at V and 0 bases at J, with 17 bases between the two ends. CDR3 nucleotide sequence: TGTGCCAGTAGTCCGAACTCGCGGTTAAGCTCCTACAATGAGCAGTTCTTC. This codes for CASSPNSRLSSYNEQFF.

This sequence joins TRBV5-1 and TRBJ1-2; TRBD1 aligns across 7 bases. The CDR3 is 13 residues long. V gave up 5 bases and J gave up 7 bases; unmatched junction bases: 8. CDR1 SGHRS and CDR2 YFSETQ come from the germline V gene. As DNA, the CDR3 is TGCGCCAGCAGTCAGACAGGGTTTCGTGGCTACACCTTC. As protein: CASSQTGFRGYTF.

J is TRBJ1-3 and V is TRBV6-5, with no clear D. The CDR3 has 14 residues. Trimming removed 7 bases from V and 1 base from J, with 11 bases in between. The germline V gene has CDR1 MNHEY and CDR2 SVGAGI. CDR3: CASTRGSSGNTIYF. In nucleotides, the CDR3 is TGTGCCAGCACACGCGGGAGTTCTGGAAACACCATATATTTT.

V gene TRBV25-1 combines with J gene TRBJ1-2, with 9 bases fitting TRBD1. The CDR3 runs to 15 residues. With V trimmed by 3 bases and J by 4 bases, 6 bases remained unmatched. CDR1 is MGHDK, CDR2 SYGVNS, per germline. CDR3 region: CASSDPGTGSYGYTF. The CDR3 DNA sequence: TGTGCCAGCAGTGACCCCGGGACAGGGTCCTATGGCTACACCTTC.

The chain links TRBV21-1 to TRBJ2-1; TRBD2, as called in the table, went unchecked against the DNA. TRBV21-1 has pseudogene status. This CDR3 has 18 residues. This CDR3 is CASSKERRRASSYNEQFF. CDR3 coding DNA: TGTGCCAGCAGCAAAGAAAGGAGGCGGGCCTCCTCCTACAATGAGCAGTTCTTC.

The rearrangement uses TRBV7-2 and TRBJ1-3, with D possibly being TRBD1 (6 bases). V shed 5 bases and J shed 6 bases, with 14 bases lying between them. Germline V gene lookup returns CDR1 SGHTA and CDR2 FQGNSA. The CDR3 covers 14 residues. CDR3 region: CASSLRQASNTIYF. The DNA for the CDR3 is TGTGCCAGCAGCCTCAGACAGGCATCAAACACCATATATTTT.

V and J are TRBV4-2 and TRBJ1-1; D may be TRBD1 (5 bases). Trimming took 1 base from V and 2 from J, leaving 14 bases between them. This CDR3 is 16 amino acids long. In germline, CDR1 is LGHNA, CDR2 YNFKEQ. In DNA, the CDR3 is TGTGCCAGCAGCCAAGCCGCAGGGCATCCCAACACTGAAGCTTTCTTT. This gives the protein CASSQAAGHPNTEAFF.

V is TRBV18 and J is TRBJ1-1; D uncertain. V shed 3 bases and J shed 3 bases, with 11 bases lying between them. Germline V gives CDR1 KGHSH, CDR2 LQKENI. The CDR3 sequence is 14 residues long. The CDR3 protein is CASSPSPGDTEAFF. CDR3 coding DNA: TGTGCCAGCTCACCGAGTCCCGGGGACACTGAAGCTTTCTTT.

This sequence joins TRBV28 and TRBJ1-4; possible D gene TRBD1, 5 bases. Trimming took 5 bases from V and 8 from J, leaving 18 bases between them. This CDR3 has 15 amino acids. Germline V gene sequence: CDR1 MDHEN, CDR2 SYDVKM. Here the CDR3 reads CASSTLRPEGEKLFF. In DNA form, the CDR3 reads TGTGCCAGCAGTACCCTTAGGCCGGAGGGGGAAAAACTGTTTTTT.

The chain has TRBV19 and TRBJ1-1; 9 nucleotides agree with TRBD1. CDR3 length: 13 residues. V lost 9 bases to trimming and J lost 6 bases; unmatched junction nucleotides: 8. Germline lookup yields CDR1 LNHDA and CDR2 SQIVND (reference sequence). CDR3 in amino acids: CASCAWTGAEAFF. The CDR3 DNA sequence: TGTGCCAGCTGTGCCTGGACAGGGGCTGAAGCTTTCTTT.

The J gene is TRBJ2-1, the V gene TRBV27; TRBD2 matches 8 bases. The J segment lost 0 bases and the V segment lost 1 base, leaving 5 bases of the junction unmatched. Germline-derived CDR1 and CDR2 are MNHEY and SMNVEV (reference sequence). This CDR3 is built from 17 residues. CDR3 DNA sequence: TGTGCCAGCAGTTTATACTGGGCGGGAGGCTCCTACAATGAGCAGTTCTTC. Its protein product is CASSLYWAGGSYNEQFF.

CDR3 nucleotides: TGCGCCAGCAGCCACCTCGGTTCAAGAAAAGAGACCCAGTACTTC. Its protein product is CASSHLGSRKETQYF. The rearrangement links TRBV4-1 to TRBJ2-5; D unclear. V was shortened by 3 bases and J by 3 bases, with 14 bases between the two germline ends. This CDR3 contains 15 residues. Looked up from germline, CDR1 is MGHRA and CDR2 is YSYEKL.

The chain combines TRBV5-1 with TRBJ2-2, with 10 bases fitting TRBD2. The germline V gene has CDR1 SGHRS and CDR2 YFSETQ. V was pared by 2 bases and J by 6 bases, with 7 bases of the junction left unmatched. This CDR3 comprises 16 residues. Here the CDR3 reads CASSLLSGRAAGELFF. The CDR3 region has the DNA TGCGCCAGCAGCTTACTAAGCGGGAGGGCCGCCGGGGAGCTGTTTTTT.

The CDR3 DNA sequence: TGTGCCAGCTCACAATCCGGGACTACGGCCTACGAGCAGTACTTC. Encoded protein: CASSQSGTTAYEQYF. The J gene is TRBJ2-7, the V gene TRBV9; 7 nucleotides align to TRBD2. The ends lost 7 bases at V and 2 bases at J; junction bases unmatched: 12. The CDR3 covers 15 residues. Looked up from germline, CDR1 is SGDLS and CDR2 is YYNGEE.

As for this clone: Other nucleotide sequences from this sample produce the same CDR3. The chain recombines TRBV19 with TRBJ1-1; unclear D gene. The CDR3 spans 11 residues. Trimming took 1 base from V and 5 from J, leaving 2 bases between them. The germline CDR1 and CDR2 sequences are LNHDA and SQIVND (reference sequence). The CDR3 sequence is CASSIVTEAFF. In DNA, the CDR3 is TGTGCCAGTAGTATAGTTACTGAAGCTTTCTTT.

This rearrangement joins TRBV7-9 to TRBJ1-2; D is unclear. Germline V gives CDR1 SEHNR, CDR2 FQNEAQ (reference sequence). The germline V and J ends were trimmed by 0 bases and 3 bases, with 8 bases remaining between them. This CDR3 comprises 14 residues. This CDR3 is CASSLAGYYYGYTF. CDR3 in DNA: TGTGCCAGCAGCTTAGCCGGGTACTACTATGGCTACACCTTC.

The CDR3 DNA sequence: TGTGCCAGCAGCCAAGGCCTACGGGATACGCAGTATTTT. Translated: CASSQGLRDTQYF. The rearrangement uses TRBV3-1 (or the pseudogene TRBV3-2) and TRBJ2-3; D call uncertain. The CDR3 is 13 residues long. V gave up 1 base and J gave up 6 bases, with 8 bases separating them. Germline V lookup: CDR1 LGHDT, CDR2 YNNKEL (reference sequence).

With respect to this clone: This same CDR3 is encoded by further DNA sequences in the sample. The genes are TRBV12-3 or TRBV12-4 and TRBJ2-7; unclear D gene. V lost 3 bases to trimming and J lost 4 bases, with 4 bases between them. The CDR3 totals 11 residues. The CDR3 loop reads CASSFNYEQYF. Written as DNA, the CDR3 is TGTGCCAGCAGTTTCAATTACGAGCAGTACTTC.

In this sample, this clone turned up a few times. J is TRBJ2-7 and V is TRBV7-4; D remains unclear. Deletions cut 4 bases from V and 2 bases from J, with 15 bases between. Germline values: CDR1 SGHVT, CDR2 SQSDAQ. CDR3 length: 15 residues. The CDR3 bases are TGTGCCAGCAGCTCCGTTATACTGAGGACCTACGAGCAGTACTTC. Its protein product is CASSSVILRTYEQYF.

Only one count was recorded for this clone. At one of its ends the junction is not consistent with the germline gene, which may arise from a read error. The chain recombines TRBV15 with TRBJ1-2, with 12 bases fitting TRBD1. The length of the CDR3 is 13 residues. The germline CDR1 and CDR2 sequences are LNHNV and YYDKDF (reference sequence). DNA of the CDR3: TGTGCCATCAGCCCAGGGACAGGGGGCGGCTACACCTTC. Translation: CAISPGTGGGYTF.

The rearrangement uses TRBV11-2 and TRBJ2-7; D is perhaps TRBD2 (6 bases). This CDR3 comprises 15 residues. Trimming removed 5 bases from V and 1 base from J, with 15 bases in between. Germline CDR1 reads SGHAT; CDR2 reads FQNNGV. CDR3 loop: CASSPTGTLSYEQYF. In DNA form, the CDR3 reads TGTGCCAGCAGCCCGACCGGGACTTTATCCTACGAGCAGTACTTC.

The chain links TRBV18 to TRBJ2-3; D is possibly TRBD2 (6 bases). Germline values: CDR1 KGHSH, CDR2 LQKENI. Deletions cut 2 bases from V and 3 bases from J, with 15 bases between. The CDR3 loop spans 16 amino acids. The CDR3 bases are TGTGCCAGCTCACCAGTTCTTGGACTACCGACAGATACGCAGTATTTT. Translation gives CASSPVLGLPTDTQYF.

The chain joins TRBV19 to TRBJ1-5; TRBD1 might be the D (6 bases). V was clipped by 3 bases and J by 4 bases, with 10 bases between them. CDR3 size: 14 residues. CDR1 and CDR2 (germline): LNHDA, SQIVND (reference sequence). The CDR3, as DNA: TGTGCCAGTAGTATCGAACAGGGTAATCAGCCCCAGCATTTT. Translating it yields CASSIEQGNQPQHF. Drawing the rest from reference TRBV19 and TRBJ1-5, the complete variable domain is DGGITQSPKYLFRKEGQNVTLSCEQNLNHDAMYWYRQDPGQGLRLIYYSQIVNDFQKGDIAEGYSVSREKKESFPLTVTSAQKNPTAFYLCASSIEQGNQPQHFGDGTRLSIL.